This passage covers 13 T cell receptor beta chains from one sample sequenced in a study of cytomegalovirus exposure and HLA in healthy donors. The primer mix had 60 Vbeta and 13 Jbeta primers. The repertoire was sequenced with immunoSEQ multiplex PCR; TCRdb's copy has only in-frame clones and lacks some. The sample contains approximately 120,000 clones, around 81% of which appear only once. Sequenced: PBMCs. The receptors were gathered from a woman in her 30s in good health and CMV-seronegative.

This chain links TRBV6-1 with TRBJ1-5; D uncertain. Between the trimmed V and J ends, which lost 6 bases and 7 bases, there was a span of 10 bases. CDR3 length: 12 residues. The germline V gene has CDR1 MNHNS and CDR2 SASEGT. CDR3 coding DNA: TGTGCCAGCAGGACGGGAGGACAGCCCCAGCATTTT. This gives the protein CASRTGGQPQHF.

This chain uses TRBV5-6 with TRBJ2-3; 8 nucleotides match TRBD1. Germline CDR1 is SGHDT and CDR2 is YYEEEE. The CDR3 runs to 16 residues. J was trimmed by 2 bases and V by 4 bases; bases with no gene match: 9. The DNA of the CDR3 is TGTGCCAGCAGCCTCACTCAGGGGGCGCCCACAGATACGCAGTATTTT. Protein product: CASSLTQGAPTDTQYF.

The chain is built from TRBV4-3 and TRBJ2-4; tentative D call: TRBD2 (5 bases). The CDR3 length is 15 residues. Germline CDR1 is LGHNA and CDR2 is YSLEER. Trimming cost V 0 bases and J 7 bases, with 13 bases left between them. CDR3 region: CASSQDLRRGNIQYF. The DNA for the CDR3 is TGCGCCAGCAGCCAAGATCTCAGGAGAGGGAACATTCAGTACTTC.

J is TRBJ2-1 and V is TRBV5-6; TRBD2 matches at 7 bases. The V and J ends lost 2 bases and 5 bases, in that order; junction bases with no gene match: 7. The CDR3 runs 15 residues. Germline-derived CDR1 and CDR2 are SGHDT and YYEEEE. Written as DNA, the CDR3 is TGTGCCAGCAGCTTTCAGCGGGAATATAACAATGAGCAGTTCTTC. Translation: CASSFQREYNNEQFF.

J is TRBJ1-1 and V is TRBV5-4; unclear D gene. V lost 2 bases and J 0 bases, leaving 8 bases between the germline ends. CDR3 length: 14 residues. From germline, CDR1 is SGHNT and CDR2 YYREEE (reference sequence). The CDR3, as DNA: TGTGCCAGCAGCTTCGTGGGCATGAACACTGAAGCTTTCTTT. Translation: CASSFVGMNTEAFF.

The chain employs TRBV5-1 and TRBJ1-1, with D possibly TRBD1 on 6 matching bases. Germline CDR1 and CDR2: SGHRS and YFSETQ. This CDR3 spans 16 amino acids. The V and J ends lost 4 bases and 5 bases respectively, with 21 bases between them. The CDR3 loop reads CASSPIVGAEMTEAFF. CDR3 coding DNA: TGCGCCAGCAGCCCCATCGTGGGGGCGGAGATGACTGAAGCTTTCTTT.

This rearrangement joins TRBV14 to TRBJ2-5, with D perhaps TRBD2 (5 bases). The closer fit of TRBJ2-7 to the DNA end suggests the J call may be wrong. Germline lookup yields CDR1 SGHDN and CDR2 FVKESK. The CDR3 contains 14 residues. The chain's CDR3 is CASSQAGGSYEQYF. The DNA of the CDR3 is TGTGCCAGCAGCCAGGCAGGAGGCTCTTACGAGCAGTACTTC.

The chain uses TRBV18 and TRBJ1-2; TRBD1 matches 9 bases. Trimming removed 5 bases from V and 5 bases from J; junction bases left unmatched: 3. The CDR3 sequence is 13 residues long. The germline gives CDR1 KGHSH, CDR2 LQKENI. The CDR3, as DNA: TGTGCCAGCTCAGACGGGACAGGGTATGGCTACACCTTC. It is translated as CASSDGTGYGYTF.

Only one count was recorded for this clone. The J gene is TRBJ2-5, the V gene TRBV5-1; 11 positions agree with TRBD2. With the DNA end fitting TRBJ2-7 better, the J assignment may be wrong. Germline values: CDR1 SGHRS, CDR2 YFSETQ. The CDR3 contains 16 residues. CDR3: CASSSLRLAGPYEQYF. In nucleotides, the CDR3 is TGCGCCAGCAGCTCTCTGAGACTAGCGGGGCCATACGAGCAGTACTTC.

The chain couples TRBV6-5 to TRBJ1-4; D uncertain. CDR1 is MNHEY, CDR2 SVGAGI, per germline. Between the trimmed V and J ends, which lost 0 bases and 6 bases, there was a span of 14 bases. The CDR3 is made up of 16 amino acids. The CDR3 sequence is CASSYSTLRVDEKLFF. The CDR3 DNA sequence: TGTGCCAGCAGTTACTCGACCCTACGGGTGGATGAAAAACTGTTTTTT.

Regarding this clone: The identical CDR3 is also encoded by other nucleotide sequences in the sample. The chain carries TRBV2 and TRBJ2-7; D not certain. There are 12 residues in the CDR3. Deletions cut 6 bases from V and 0 bases from J, with 6 bases between. Germline CDR1 and CDR2: SNHLY and FYNNEI. CDR3 loop: CASSRSSYEQYF. CDR3 DNA: TGTGCCAGCAGCCGGAGCTCCTACGAGCAGTACTTC.

The J gene is TRBJ2-7, the V gene TRBV19, with 8 bases lining up with TRBD2. CDR3 length: 16 residues. The junction had 9 bases not matched to a gene; V was cut back by 4 bases and J by 1 base. Germline CDR1 LNHDA, CDR2 SQIVND (reference sequence). CDR3 coding DNA: TGTGCCAGTAGTACGGGGGGGATGGGGTTATCCTACGAGCAGTACTTC. Protein product: CASSTGGMGLSYEQYF.

This clone appeared a few times. The CDR3, as DNA: TGTGCCAGCAGTAAACAGGGTGGTCATGATGGCTACACCTTC. Translating gives CASSKQGGHDGYTF. The chain is built from TRBV6-1 and TRBJ1-2; D possibly corresponds to TRBD1 (6 bases). The CDR3 consists of 14 residues. Between the trimmed V and J ends, which lost 5 bases and 6 bases, there was a span of 16 bases. Germline assignment: CDR1 MNHNS and CDR2 SASEGT.